This is a list of T cell receptor beta chains from one sample in a study of shared clonotypes between healthy human individuals. Data came from immunoSEQ multiplex PCR; TCRdb stores just in-frame clones and leaves some out. Seen here are roughly 720,000 clones, 90% observed once, and the top ten hold less than 40%. The sequencing sample was made of memory CD8+ T cells from PBMCs. The receptors stem from a man aged 18 to 35 in good health. Some clones in this sample may be carry-over from other donors' samples. CDR3s include the opening cysteine and the closing phenylalanine or tryptophan. A D gene is named only where the DNA matches it firmly. Part of the rows lack a size; the others show once, few, many or a class for expanded clones.

>TRBJ1-2|TRBV7-9|-|-
TGTGCCAGCAGCACGGGACCGATTAACTATGGCTACACCTTC
CASSTGPINYGYTF
>TRBJ2-5|TRBV30|-|many
TGTGCCTGGACGGCTACTAGTACCGAGGAGACCCAGTACTTC
CAWTATSTEETQYF
>TRBJ1-5|TRBV28|-|-
TGTGCCAGCAGTTTATCCGAGGCCGGGGTCCAGCCCCAGCATTTT
CASSLSEAGVQPQHF
>TRBJ2-3|TRBV4-3|TRBD1|once
TGCGCCAGCAGCCAAGAGGACAGGGCTGGGACAGATACGCAGTATTTT
CASSQEDRAGTDTQYF
>TRBJ2-3|TRBV27|-|-
TGTGCCAGCAGTTTGGTTGGGCGACCCACAGATACGCAGTATTTT
CASSLVGRPTDTQYF
>TRBJ1-5|TRBV10-3|-|once
TGTGCCATCAGTGAGTCGACTTGGGGGGACAATTATAGCAATCAGCCCCAGCATTTT
CAISESTWGDNYSNQPQHF
>TRBJ1-4|TRBV7-2|-|-
TGTGCCAGCAGCTCAGCCGCCACCCCGGTAAAAGAAAAACTGTTTTTT
CASSSAATPVKEKLFF
>TRBJ2-1|TRBV7-9|-|once
TGTGCCAGCAGCTTAAGTGACACAGGAAGAAACAATGAGCAGTTCTTC
CASSLSDTGRNNEQFF
>TRBJ2-3|TRBV5-4|-|-
TGTGCCAGCAGCTTTGGGGATACGCAGTATTTT
CASSFGDTQYF
>TRBJ1-1|TRBV19|TRBD1|-
TGTGCCAGTAGTACTCGGACAGGGGGGTTTTTGTCGGGCACTGAAGCTTTCTTT
CASSTRTGGFLSGTEAFF
>TRBJ1-1|TRBV15|-|-
TGTGCCACCAGCAGTAGCCGAAACACTGAAGCTTTCTTT
CATSSSRNTEAFF
>TRBJ2-2|TRBV30|-|-
TGTGCCTGGAGTCTGGGGAGAAGGAACACCGGGGAGCTGTTTTTT
CAWSLGRRNTGELFF
>TRBJ1-5|TRBV9|-|-
TGTGCCAGCAGCGTAGGTGGGCAAAATCAGCCCCAGCATTTT
CASSVGGQNQPQHF
>TRBJ2-7|TRBV5-6|-|-
TGTGCCAGCAGCCTTCCGGGACGGATGACCTACGAGCAGTACTTC
CASSLPGRMTYEQYF
>TRBJ2-2|TRBV7-9|TRBD1|-
TGTGCCAGCAGCTCCCGGACAGGAGAGAACACCGGGGAGCTGTTTTTT
CASSSRTGENTGELFF
>TRBJ2-7|TRBV6-1|-|-
TGTGCCAGCAGTAGCTTCAAATTCTACGAGCAGTACTTC
CASSSFKFYEQYF
>TRBJ2-1|TRBV6-4|TRBD2|-
TGTGCCAGCAGTGACTCAATGACTAGCGGACGAGGGCTCAATGAGCAGTTCTTC
CASSDSMTSGRGLNEQFF
>TRBJ1-1|TRBV27|-|once
TGTGCCAGCAGTTTAAGGGCAGATCCCACTGAAGCTTTCTTT
CASSLRADPTEAFF
>TRBJ2-7|TRBV6-6|-|once
TGTGCCAGCAGTTACGGGAGCGGGTCCACCTACGAGCAGTACTTC
CASSYGSGSTYEQYF
>TRBJ2-7|TRBV6-5|-|-
TGTGCCAGCAGTTACGGCCCCACCTACGAGCAGTACTTC
CASSYGPTYEQYF
>TRBJ1-1|TRBV5-1|TRBD1|-
TGCGCCAGCAGCTCGTCCCGGGACAGGGTCGGGGGCGACTTGAACACTGAAGCTTTCTTT
CASSSSRDRVGGDLNTEAFF
>TRBJ2-7|TRBV28|TRBD2|-
TGTGCCAGCAGTTTAAGGAGGACTAGCGGAGTATACGAGCAGTACTTC
CASSLRRTSGVYEQYF
>TRBJ2-3|TRBV4-1|-|-
TGCGCCAGCAGCCAACGATCCGCTCCAGGGTCTAGCACAGATACGCAGTATTTT
CASSQRSAPGSSTDTQYF
>TRBJ2-5|TRBV29-1|TRBD1|-
TGCAGCGTTGTAGGACAGGGAAAAACCCAGTACTTC
CSVVGQGKTQYF
>TRBJ2-7|TRBV29-1|-|-
TGCAGCGTTGAAATCCGGACAGACTGGGCCTACGAGCAGTACTTC
CSVEIRTDWAYEQYF
>TRBJ2-5|TRBV28|-|-
TGTGCCAGCAAAAGGGCGGGTCAAGAGACCCAGTACTTC
CASKRAGQETQYF
>TRBJ2-7|TRBV13|-|-
TGTGCCAGCAGCCCCTCCCCCGGTCAGGGGCTCAGCTCCTACGAGCAGTACTTC
CASSPSPGQGLSSYEQYF
>TRBJ2-5|TRBV4-3|-|-
TGCGCCAGCAGCCCCTCCACTAGGAGAGAGACCCAGTACTTC
CASSPSTRRETQYF
>TRBJ1-1|TRBV6-5|-|-
TGTGCCAGCAGTGTCACTGCAGGGGACACTGAAGCTTTCTTT
CASSVTAGDTEAFF
>TRBJ1-1|TRBV5-4|-|few
TGTGCCAGCAGCGCACCGATGAACACTGAAGCTTTCTTT
CASSAPMNTEAFF
>TRBJ2-1|TRBV29-1|-|-
TGCAGCGTTTGGCTTTTAGACGGGGGGCAGTTCTTC
CSVWLLDGGQFF
>TRBJ1-1|TRBV6-1|-|-
TGTGCCAGCAGTGAAAGCAGCACTGAAGCTTTCTTT
CASSESSTEAFF
>TRBJ2-5|TRBV7-6|-|-
TGTGCCAGCAGCTTAGGGTGGGGCCAAGAGACCCAGTACTTC
CASSLGWGQETQYF
>TRBJ1-1|TRBV5-4|TRBD1|-
TGTGCCAGCAGCTCCGACAGGGAGAGCACTGAAGCTTTCTTT
CASSSDRESTEAFF
>TRBJ2-7|TRBV19|-|-
TGTGCCAGTAGTATGTTCTCCCAGGGGGGCGAGCAGTACTTC
CASSMFSQGGEQYF
>TRBJ2-7|TRBV15|TRBD1|once
TGTGCCACCAGCAGACGCACCGGGACAGGGGCCTACGAGCAGTACTTC
CATSRRTGTGAYEQYF
>TRBJ2-7|TRBV7-9|TRBD2|-
TGTGCCAGCAGCTTAGGGGGACTAGCGGCGGACGAGCAGTACTTC
CASSLGGLAADEQYF
>TRBJ1-1|TRBV4-1|-|-
TGCGCCAGCAGCCAACCAGGAACAACGACTGAAGCTTTCTTT
CASSQPGTTTEAFF
>TRBJ1-2|TRBV9|-|few
TGTGCCAGCAGCGTAGGGGGCCGACAGGGCTACACCTTC
CASSVGGRQGYTF
>TRBJ1-1|TRBV7-9|-|few
TGTGCCAGCAGCCTAGGGACCGTGAACACTGAAGCTTTCTTT
CASSLGTVNTEAFF
>TRBJ1-1|TRBV13|-|-
TGTGCCAGCAGCTTTTGGGAGAACACTGAAGCTTTCTTT
CASSFWENTEAFF
>TRBJ1-1|TRBV4-3|-|-
TGCGCCAGCAGCCAAGCGTCGGCAATGAACACTGAAGCTTTCTTT
CASSQASAMNTEAFF
>TRBJ2-7|TRBV7-8|-|-
TGTGCCAGCAGCTTAGTGCTAGCTGGCGAGCAGTACTTC
CASSLVLAGEQYF
>TRBJ1-1|TRBV4-1|-|-
TGCGCCAGCAGCCAGAGGGGTGACAGGCGGGCTGAAGCTTTCTTT
CASSQRGDRRAEAFF
>TRBJ2-7|TRBV12-1|-|-
TGTGCCAGCAGCTCCCCACTCCAGGGCCAAATCTACGAGCAGTACTTC
CASSSPLQGQIYEQYF
>TRBJ2-1|TRBV29-1|-|-
TGCAGCGTTAGCGGAGTGGGCTACAATGAGCAGTTCTTC
CSVSGVGYNEQFF
>TRBJ2-7|TRBV27|-|-
TGTGCCAGCAGTCTCACAGGTTCCCAGACCGAGCAGTACTTC
CASSLTGSQTEQYF
>TRBJ1-1|TRBV30|-|-
TGTGCCTGGAGTGCGTCGACAGGCTTTTGGACTGAAGCTTTCTTT
CAWSASTGFWTEAFF
>TRBJ2-7|TRBV29-1|-|-
TGCAGCGTTGCAGGCAGTGACTACGAGCAGTACTTC
CSVAGSDYEQYF
>TRBJ2-7|TRBV29-1|-|-
TGCAGCGTTGGGACGGACGAGCAGTACTTC
CSVGTDEQYF
>TRBJ1-2|TRBV30|-|-
TGTGCCTGGAGTGGGGACGGTAACTATGGCTACACCTTC
CAWSGDGNYGYTF
>TRBJ1-2|TRBV5-6|-|-
TGTGCCAGCAGCAGTTTTAGGCAGGGCTTGGACTATGGCTACACCTTC
CASSSFRQGLDYGYTF
>TRBJ1-5|TRBV6-5|-|few
TGTGCCAGCAGTCGGCGTCTAGGAGGCAATCAGCCCCAGCATTTT
CASSRRLGGNQPQHF
>TRBJ1-5|TRBV19|-|-
TGTGCCACCCGGCCGGGGGACAATCAGCCCCAGCATTTT
CATRPGDNQPQHF
>TRBJ1-5|TRBV7-9|-|-
TGTGCCAGCAGCTTGGGGACACAGAATCAGCCCCAGCATTTT
CASSLGTQNQPQHF